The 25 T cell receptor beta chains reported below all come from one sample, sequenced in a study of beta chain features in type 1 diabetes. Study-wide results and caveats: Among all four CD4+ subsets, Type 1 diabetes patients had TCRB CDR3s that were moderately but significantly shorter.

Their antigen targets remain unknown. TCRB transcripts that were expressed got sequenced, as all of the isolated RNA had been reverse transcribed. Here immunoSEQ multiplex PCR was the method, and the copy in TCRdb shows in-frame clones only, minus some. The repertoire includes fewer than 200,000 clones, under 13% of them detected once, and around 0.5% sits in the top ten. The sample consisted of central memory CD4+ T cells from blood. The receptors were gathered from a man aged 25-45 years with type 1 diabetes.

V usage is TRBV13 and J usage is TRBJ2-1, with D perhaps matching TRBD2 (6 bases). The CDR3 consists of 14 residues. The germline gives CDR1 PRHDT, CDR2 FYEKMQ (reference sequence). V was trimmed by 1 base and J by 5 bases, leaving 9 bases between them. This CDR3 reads CASSLELANNEQFF. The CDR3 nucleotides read TGTGCCAGCAGCTTAGAACTAGCAAACAATGAGCAGTTCTTC.

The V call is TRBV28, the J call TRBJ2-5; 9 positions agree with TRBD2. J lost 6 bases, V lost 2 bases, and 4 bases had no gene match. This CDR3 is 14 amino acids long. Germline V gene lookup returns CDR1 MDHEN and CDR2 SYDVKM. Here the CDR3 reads CASSLVAGAQTQYF. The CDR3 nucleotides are TGTGCCAGCAGTTTAGTAGCGGGAGCTCAGACCCAGTACTTC.

As DNA, the CDR3 is TGTGCCAGCACCAGTCCCCGGGACATTGGTGGACTGTTTTTT. As protein: CASTSPRDIGGLFF. The chain joins TRBV28 to TRBJ1-4, with a tentative D call TRBD1 (6 bases). The CDR3 runs 14 residues. The V end was cut by 7 bases, the J end by 13 bases, with 22 bases between. Looked up from germline, CDR1 is MDHEN and CDR2 is SYDVKM.

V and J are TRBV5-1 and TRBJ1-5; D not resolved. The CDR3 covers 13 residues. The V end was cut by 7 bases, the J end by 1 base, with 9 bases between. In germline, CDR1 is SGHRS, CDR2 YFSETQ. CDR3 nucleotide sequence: TGCGCCAGCTCGCCGGAGAGCAATCAGCCCCAGCATTTT. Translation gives CASSPESNQPQHF.

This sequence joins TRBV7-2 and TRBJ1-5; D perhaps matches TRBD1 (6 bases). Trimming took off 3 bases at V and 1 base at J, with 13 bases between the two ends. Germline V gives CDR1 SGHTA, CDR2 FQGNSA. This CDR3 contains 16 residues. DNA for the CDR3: TGTGCCAGCAGCTTCCGGGGAGGGACAAGCAATCAGCCCCAGCATTTT. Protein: CASSFRGGTSNQPQHF.

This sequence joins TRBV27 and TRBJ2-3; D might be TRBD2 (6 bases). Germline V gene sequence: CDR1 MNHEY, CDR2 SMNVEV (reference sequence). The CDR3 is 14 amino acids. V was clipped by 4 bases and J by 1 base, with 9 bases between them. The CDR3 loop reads CASSWEAGTDTQYF. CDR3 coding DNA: TGTGCCAGCAGTTGGGAGGCGGGCACAGATACGCAGTATTTT.

The chain's CDR3 is CASSRQGSEKLFF. The DNA of the CDR3 is TGTGCCAGCAGCCGACAGGGTAGTGAAAAACTGTTTTTT. The chain recombines TRBV6-5 with TRBJ1-4; 7 bases line up with TRBD1. CDR1 and CDR2 from the germline V gene are MNHEY and SVGAGI. The CDR3 has 13 residues. V lost 6 bases to trimming and J lost 7 bases; unmatched junction nucleotides: 5.

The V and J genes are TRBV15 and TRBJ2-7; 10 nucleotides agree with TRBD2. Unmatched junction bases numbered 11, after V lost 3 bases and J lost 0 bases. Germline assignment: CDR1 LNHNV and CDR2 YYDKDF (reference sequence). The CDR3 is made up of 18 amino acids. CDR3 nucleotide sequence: TGTGCCACCAGCAGTCGAGAGCTAGCGGGAGTGAGCTCCTACGAGCAGTACTTC. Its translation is CATSSRELAGVSSYEQYF.

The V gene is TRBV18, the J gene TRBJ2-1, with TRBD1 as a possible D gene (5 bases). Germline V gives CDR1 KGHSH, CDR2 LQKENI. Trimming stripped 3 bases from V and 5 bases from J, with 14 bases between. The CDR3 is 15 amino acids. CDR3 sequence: CASSPKGSSHNEQFF. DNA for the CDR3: TGTGCCAGCTCACCGAAGGGGTCCTCGCACAATGAGCAGTTCTTC.

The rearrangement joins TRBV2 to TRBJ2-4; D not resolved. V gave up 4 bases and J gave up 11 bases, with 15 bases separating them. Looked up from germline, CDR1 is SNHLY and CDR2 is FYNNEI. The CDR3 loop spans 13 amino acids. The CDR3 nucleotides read TGTGCCAGCAGTGTTTATCTCCAGGTAGTTCAGTACTTC. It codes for CASSVYLQVVQYF.

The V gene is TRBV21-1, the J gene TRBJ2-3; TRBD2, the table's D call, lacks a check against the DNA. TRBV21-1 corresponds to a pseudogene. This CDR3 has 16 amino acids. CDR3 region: CASSKPQRLSTDTQYF. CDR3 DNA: TGTGCCAGCAGCAAACCTCAGAGACTGAGCACAGATACGCAGTATTTT.

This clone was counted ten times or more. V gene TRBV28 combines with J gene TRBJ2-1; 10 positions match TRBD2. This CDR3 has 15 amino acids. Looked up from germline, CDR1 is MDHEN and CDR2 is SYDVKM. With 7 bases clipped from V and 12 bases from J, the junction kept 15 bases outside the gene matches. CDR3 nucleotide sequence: TGTGCCAGCACCAAGAGGTGGACTAGCGGCGTGGGGCAGTTCTTC. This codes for CASTKRWTSGVGQFF.

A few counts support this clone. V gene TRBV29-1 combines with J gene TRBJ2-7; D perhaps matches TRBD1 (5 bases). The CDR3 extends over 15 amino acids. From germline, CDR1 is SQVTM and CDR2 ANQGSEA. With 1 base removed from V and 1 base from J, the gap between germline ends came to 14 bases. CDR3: CSVEGRPGNSYEQYF. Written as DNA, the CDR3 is TGCAGCGTTGAAGGACGCCCAGGGAATTCCTACGAGCAGTACTTC.

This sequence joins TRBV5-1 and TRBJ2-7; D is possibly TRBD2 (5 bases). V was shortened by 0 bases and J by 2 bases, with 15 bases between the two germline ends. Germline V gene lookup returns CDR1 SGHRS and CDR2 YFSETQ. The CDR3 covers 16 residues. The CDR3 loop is CASSLGTFLSPYEQYF. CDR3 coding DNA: TGCGCCAGCAGCTTGGGGACTTTTCTCAGCCCCTACGAGCAGTACTTC.

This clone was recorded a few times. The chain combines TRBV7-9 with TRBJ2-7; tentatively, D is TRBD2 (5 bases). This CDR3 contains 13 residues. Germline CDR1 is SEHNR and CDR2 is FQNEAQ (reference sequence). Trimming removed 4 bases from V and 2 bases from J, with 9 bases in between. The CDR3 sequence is CASSSRGPYEQYF. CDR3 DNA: TGTGCCAGCAGCTCCCGGGGTCCCTACGAGCAGTACTTC.

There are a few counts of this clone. CDR3 DNA: TGCGCCAGCAGCATACAGGGGGCGAACACCGGGGAGCTGTTTTTT. This gives the protein CASSIQGANTGELFF. The chain is built from TRBV5-1 and TRBJ2-2; 8 bases map to TRBD1. Germline V gene lookup returns CDR1 SGHRS and CDR2 YFSETQ. V dropped 4 bases and J dropped 0; count of bases not matched to a gene: 2. This CDR3 is built from 15 residues.

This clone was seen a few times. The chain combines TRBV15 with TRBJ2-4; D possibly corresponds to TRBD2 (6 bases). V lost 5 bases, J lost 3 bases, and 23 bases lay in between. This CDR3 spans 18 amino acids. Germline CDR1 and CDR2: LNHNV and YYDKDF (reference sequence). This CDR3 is CATSEGTGGGSGKNIQYF. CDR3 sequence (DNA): TGTGCCACCAGCGAGGGGACTGGGGGTGGGTCTGGCAAAAACATTCAGTACTTC.

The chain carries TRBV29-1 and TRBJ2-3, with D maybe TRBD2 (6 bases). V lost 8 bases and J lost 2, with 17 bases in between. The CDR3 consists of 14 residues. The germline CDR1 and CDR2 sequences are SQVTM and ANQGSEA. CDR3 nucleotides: TGCAGCCTGCGGGGCGGACCAATCACAGATACGCAGTATTTT. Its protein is CSLRGGPITDTQYF.

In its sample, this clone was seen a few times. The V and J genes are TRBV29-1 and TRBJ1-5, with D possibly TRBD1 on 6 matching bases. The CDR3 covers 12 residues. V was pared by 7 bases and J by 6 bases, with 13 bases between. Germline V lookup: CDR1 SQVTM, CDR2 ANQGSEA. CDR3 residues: CSAAGVGQPQHF. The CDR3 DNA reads TGCAGCGCCGCAGGGGTAGGTCAGCCCCAGCATTTT. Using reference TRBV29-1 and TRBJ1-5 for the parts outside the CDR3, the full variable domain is SAVISQKPSRDICQRGTSLTIQCQVDSQVTMMFWYRQQPGQSLTLIATANQGSEATYESGFVIDKFPISRPNLTFSTLTVSNMSPEDSSIYLCSAAGVGQPQHFGDGTRLSIL.

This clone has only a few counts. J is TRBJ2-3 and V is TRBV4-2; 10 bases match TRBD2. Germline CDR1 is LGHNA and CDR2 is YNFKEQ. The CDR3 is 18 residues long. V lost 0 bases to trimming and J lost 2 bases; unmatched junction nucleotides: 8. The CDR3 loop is CASSQDRASGGFTDTQYF. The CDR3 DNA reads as TGTGCCAGCAGCCAAGATCGGGCTAGCGGGGGCTTCACAGATACGCAGTATTTT.

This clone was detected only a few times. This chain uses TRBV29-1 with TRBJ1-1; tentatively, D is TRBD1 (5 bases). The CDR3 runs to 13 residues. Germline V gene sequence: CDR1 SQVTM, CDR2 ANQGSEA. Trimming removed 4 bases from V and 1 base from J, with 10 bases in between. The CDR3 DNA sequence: TGCAGCGTTGCTCTACAGGAGAACACTGAAGCTTTCTTT. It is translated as CSVALQENTEAFF.

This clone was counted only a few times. The CDR3, as DNA: TGTGCCAGCAGTGTTCACTGGGCTGCGACCTACAATGAGCAGTTCTTC. This codes for CASSVHWAATYNEQFF. V is TRBV6-1 and J is TRBJ2-1; D not certain. The ends were cut back, 4 bases at V and 2 bases at J, with 15 bases in the middle. The CDR3 sequence is 16 residues long. Germline V gene data show CDR1 as MNHNS and CDR2 as SASEGT.

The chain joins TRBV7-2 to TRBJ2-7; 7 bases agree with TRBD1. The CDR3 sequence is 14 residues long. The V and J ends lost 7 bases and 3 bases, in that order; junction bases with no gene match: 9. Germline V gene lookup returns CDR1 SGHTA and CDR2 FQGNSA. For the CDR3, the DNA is TGTGCCAGCACGCTAGACAGGGATCACTACGAGCAGTACTTC. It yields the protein CASTLDRDHYEQYF.

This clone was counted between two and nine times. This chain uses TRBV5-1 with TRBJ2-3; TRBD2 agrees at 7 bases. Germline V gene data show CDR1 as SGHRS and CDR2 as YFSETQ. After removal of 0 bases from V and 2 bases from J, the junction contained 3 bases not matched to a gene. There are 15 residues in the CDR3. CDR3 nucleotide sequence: TGCGCCAGCAGCTTGGCCGGGAGGCCCACAGATACGCAGTATTTT. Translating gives CASSLAGRPTDTQYF.

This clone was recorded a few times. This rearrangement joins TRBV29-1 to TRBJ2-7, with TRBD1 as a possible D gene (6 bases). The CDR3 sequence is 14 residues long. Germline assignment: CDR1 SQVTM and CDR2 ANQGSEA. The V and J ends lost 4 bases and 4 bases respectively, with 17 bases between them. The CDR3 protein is CSVAGERGGYEQYF. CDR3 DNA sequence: TGCAGCGTTGCCGGTGAGAGAGGGGGTTACGAGCAGTACTTC.